These 19 T cell receptor beta chains originate from one sample sequenced in a study of blood T cells in healthy people across ages. Combining a sample-barcoded 5' primer with a J-beta primer mix, a second PCR ran for about 6 to 11 cycles. TCRdb recomputed calls from the 5' RACE reads with MiXCR, one row per CDR3 protein. The sample has around 990,000 distinct CDR3 sequences, roughly 24% seen once. This same sample was also part of a study on T cells of mothers and their children.

The sequencing input was blood. The receptor source for this set is a girl aged 2-10 years in good health.

Note on this clonotype: A junction end diverges from the germline sequence, so it may reflect a read error. This chain connects TRBV7-9 to TRBJ2-7; 10 nucleotides agree with TRBD1. The CDR3 is 16 amino acids. The germline V gene encodes CDR1 SEHNR and CDR2 FQNEAQ (reference sequence). The CDR3 region has the DNA TGTGCCAGCAGCGAAGACGAGGGGACAGGGGCCCACGAGCAGTACTTT. Its translation is CASSEDEGTGAHEQYF.

This clonotype was seen repeatedly, ten times or more. V usage is TRBV5-1 and J usage is TRBJ1-6, with 7 bases matching TRBD1. Germline CDR1 and CDR2: SGHRS and YFSETQ. The CDR3 consists of 15 residues. V dropped 0 bases and J dropped 6; count of bases not matched to a gene: 3. This CDR3 reads CASSLGQGGNSPLHF. In nucleotides, the CDR3 is TGCGCCAGCAGCTTGGGACAGGGAGGTAATTCACCCCTCCACTTT.

This clonotype was seen only a few times. The chain carries TRBV7-9 and TRBJ2-1; 11 bases align to TRBD2. The germline gives CDR1 SEHNR, CDR2 FQNEAQ (reference sequence). This CDR3 has 16 amino acids. Unmatched junction bases numbered 10, after V lost 4 bases and J lost 8 bases. CDR3 in DNA: TGTGCCAGCAGCTCACACCCGGGACTAGCGGATGATGAGCAGTTCTTC. This gives the protein CASSSHPGLADDEQFF. Drawing the rest from reference TRBV7-9 and TRBJ2-1, the complete variable domain is DTGVSQNPRHKITKRGQNVTFRCDPISEHNRLYWYRQTLGQGPEFLTYFQNEAQLEKSRLLSDRFSAERPKGSFSTLEIQRTEQGDSAMYLCASSSHPGLADDEQFFGPGTRLTVL.

This clonotype was detected many times. V gene TRBV3-1 combines with J gene TRBJ2-1; possibly TRBD2 for D (6 bases). CDR1 is LGHDT and CDR2 is YNNKEL in the germline V gene (reference sequence). The CDR3 runs to 15 residues. Trimming removed 0 bases at V and 5 bases at J, with 11 bases between. As DNA, the CDR3 is TGTGCCAGCAGCCAAGATCCGGGACTCAACAATGAGCAGTTCTTC. Translated, it gives CASSQDPGLNNEQFF.

The V call is TRBV28, the J call TRBJ2-1; 7 nucleotides line up with TRBD1. The CDR3 loop spans 15 amino acids. With V trimmed by 6 bases and J by 0 bases, 5 bases remained unmatched. The germline V gene encodes CDR1 MDHEN and CDR2 SYDVKM. In DNA form, the CDR3 reads TGTGCCAGCAGAGAAGCAGGGGGCTCCTACAATGAGCAGTTCTTC. Translated, it gives CASREAGGSYNEQFF.

This clonotype was seen only a few times. This sequence joins TRBV27 and TRBJ1-3; D is ambiguous. The length of the CDR3 is 13 residues. CDR1 MNHEY and CDR2 SMNVEV come from the germline V gene (reference sequence). V lost 2 bases and J 0 bases, leaving 2 bases between the germline ends. CDR3 bases: TGTGCCAGCAGTTTAACCTCTGGAAACACCATATATTTT. It is translated as CASSLTSGNTIYF.

This clonotype was counted a few times. The gene calls are TRBV4-2 and TRBJ2-1, with D unclear. Per germline, CDR1 LGHNA and CDR2 YNFKEQ. Trimming took off 1 base at V and 6 bases at J, with 10 bases between the two ends. The CDR3 runs 14 residues. CDR3 bases: TGTGCCAGCAGCCAAGTTAACGCCCGCAATGAGCAGTTCTTC. Its protein is CASSQVNARNEQFF.

A few counts support this clonotype. The chain links TRBV29-1 to TRBJ1-2, with no clear D. This CDR3 region has 15 residues. Deletions cut 8 bases from V and 0 bases from J, with 19 bases between. Germline V gene data show CDR1 as SQVTM and CDR2 as ANQGSEA. CDR3 nucleotides: TGCAGCCCCAGCCGACCTGGGGTAGCTAACTATGGCTACACCTTC. It encodes CSPSRPGVANYGYTF.

This chain joins TRBV12-3 or TRBV12-4 and TRBJ2-3, with 8 bases fitting TRBD1. CDR3 length: 16 amino acids. Trimming cost V 5 bases and J 6 bases; bases outside gene matches: 13. DNA of the CDR3: TGTGCCAGCAGTAGTTACAGGGGGGACGCCTGGGATACGCAGTATTTT. Its translation: CASSSYRGDAWDTQYF.

The rearrangement joins TRBV12-3 or TRBV12-4 to TRBJ1-1; D is perhaps TRBD1 (6 bases). V dropped 0 bases and J dropped 3 bases, with 11 bases sitting between them. The CDR3 is 15 amino acids. Here the CDR3 reads CASSLATGRDTEAFF. The DNA for the CDR3 is TGTGCCAGCAGTTTAGCTACAGGGCGAGACACTGAAGCTTTCTTT.

In this sample, this clonotype turned up many times. The chain recombines TRBV29-1 with TRBJ2-7; 8 bases map to TRBD1. The V gene's germline CDR1 is SQVTM and CDR2 ANQGSEA. J gave up 4 bases and V 0 bases, and 5 bases lay outside the gene matches. The CDR3 spans 14 residues. CDR3 sequence (DNA): TGCAGCGTTGAAGACGGGACAGGATTATACGAGCAGTACTTC. It translates to CSVEDGTGLYEQYF.

This clonotype was counted only a few times. V usage is TRBV7-9 and J usage is TRBJ2-3; the D is unclear. V was pared by 10 bases and J by 2 bases, with 13 bases between. CDR1 is SEHNR, CDR2 FQNEAQ, per germline (reference sequence). The CDR3 is made up of 13 amino acids. The CDR3 is CATQSLSTDTQYF. DNA for the CDR3: TGTGCCACCCAGTCCCTCTCCACAGATACGCAGTATTTT.

This clonotype was observed a few times. J is TRBJ2-5 and V is TRBV11-2; the match to TRBD1 covers 7 bases. The DNA end is more similar to TRBJ2-1, so the J call may be wrong. This CDR3 is 13 amino acids long. CDR1 SGHAT and CDR2 FQNNGV come from the germline V gene. The CDR3 here is CASSGDRVHEQFF. CDR3 DNA: TGTGCCAGCAGCGGAGACAGGGTCCATGAGCAGTTCTTC.

The chain has TRBV12-3 or TRBV12-4 and TRBJ1-2; TRBD1 might be the D (5 bases). Trimming took 4 bases from V and 6 from J, leaving 15 bases between them. The CDR3 consists of 14 residues. This CDR3 reads CASSSPNRWDGYTF. The CDR3 DNA is TGTGCCAGCAGTTCCCCGAACAGGTGGGATGGCTACACCTTC.

This clonotype was seen a few times. The chain joins TRBV20-1 to TRBJ1-5; D is unresolved. Germline assignment: CDR1 DFQATT and CDR2 SNEGSKA (reference sequence). This CDR3 contains 12 residues. V was shortened by 4 bases and J by 6 bases, with 10 bases between the two germline ends. CDR3 amino acids: CSATTSVQPQHF. The CDR3 bases are TGCAGTGCTACGACCTCAGTTCAGCCCCAGCATTTT.

The genes are TRBV12-3 or TRBV12-4 and TRBJ1-3; tentative D call: TRBD1 (5 bases). The CDR3 loop spans 13 amino acids. V was trimmed by 5 bases and J by 8 bases, leaving 13 bases between them. The DNA of the CDR3 is TGTGCCAGCAGTAAACTGGGGGTGGACACCATATATTTT. This translates into CASSKLGVDTIYF.

This chain uses TRBV2 with TRBJ2-3, with D maybe TRBD1 (6 bases). V lost 0 bases to trimming and J lost 2 bases, with 12 bases between them. The CDR3 spans 16 residues. Germline V CDR1 and CDR2: SNHLY, FYNNEI. The CDR3 DNA is TGTGCCAGCAGTGAAGCGCTTACAGGGACCACAGATACGCAGTATTTT. Its translation is CASSEALTGTTDTQYF.

This clonotype was seen a few times. The CDR3: CSVVTGPEAFF. The CDR3 bases are TGCAGCGTGGTGACAGGGCCTGAAGCTTTCTTT. The rearrangement links TRBV29-1 to TRBJ1-1, with TRBD1 identical over 7 bases. With V trimmed by 6 bases and J by 6 bases, 4 bases remained unmatched. Germline CDR1 SQVTM, CDR2 ANQGSEA. The CDR3 extends over 11 amino acids. The full variable domain, rest sourced from reference TRBV29-1 and TRBJ1-1, is SAVISQKPSRDICQRGTSLTIQCQVDSQVTMMFWYRQQPGQSLTLIATANQGSEATYESGFVIDKFPISRPNLTFSTLTVSNMSPEDSSIYLCSVVTGPEAFFGQGTRLTVV.

The chain employs TRBV27 and TRBJ1-6; D is undetermined. The CDR3 runs to 15 residues. In germline, CDR1 is MNHEY, CDR2 SMNVEV (reference sequence). Trimming took 5 bases from V and 7 from J, leaving 15 bases between them. The DNA for the CDR3 is TGTGCCAGCAGTCTGGTAGGCGGGCCCAATTCACCCCTCCACTTT. Its protein is CASSLVGGPNSPLHF.